This T cell receptor beta chain was captured by sequencing in a study of cytotoxic CD8 clonotypes in ibrutinib-treated CLL. This clone was detected a few times. Measured with immunoSEQ multiplex PCR; TCRdb has only the in-frame clones, and not every one. This table has a few hundred thousand clones, 70% appearing once. The TCR comes from a human donor with chronic lymphocytic leukemia. The sequences come from PBMCs, collected after 24 months of ibrutinib treatment.

CDR3 sequence (DNA): TGTGCCAGCAGCCTCAAAAGTGGTAGCGGGGACTACAATGAGCAGTTCTTC. It translates to CASSLKSGSGDYNEQFF. J is TRBJ2-1 and V is TRBV7-3; 8 positions match TRBD2. V lost 5 bases to trimming and J lost 3 bases; unmatched junction nucleotides: 12. This CDR3 region has 17 residues. Germline values: CDR1 SGHTA, CDR2 FQGTGA.